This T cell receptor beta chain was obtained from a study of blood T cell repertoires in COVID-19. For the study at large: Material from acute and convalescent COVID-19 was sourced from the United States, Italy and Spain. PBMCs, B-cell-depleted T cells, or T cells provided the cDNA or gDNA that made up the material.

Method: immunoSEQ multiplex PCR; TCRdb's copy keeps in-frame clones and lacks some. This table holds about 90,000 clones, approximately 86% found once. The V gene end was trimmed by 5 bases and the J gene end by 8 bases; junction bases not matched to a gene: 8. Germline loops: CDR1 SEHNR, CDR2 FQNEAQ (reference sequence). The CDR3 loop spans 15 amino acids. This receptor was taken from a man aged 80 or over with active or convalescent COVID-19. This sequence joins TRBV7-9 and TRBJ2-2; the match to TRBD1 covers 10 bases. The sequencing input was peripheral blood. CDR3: CASSQGQGPPGELFF. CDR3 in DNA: TGTGCCAGCAGCCAGGGACAGGGGCCCCCAGGGGAGCTGTTTTTT.